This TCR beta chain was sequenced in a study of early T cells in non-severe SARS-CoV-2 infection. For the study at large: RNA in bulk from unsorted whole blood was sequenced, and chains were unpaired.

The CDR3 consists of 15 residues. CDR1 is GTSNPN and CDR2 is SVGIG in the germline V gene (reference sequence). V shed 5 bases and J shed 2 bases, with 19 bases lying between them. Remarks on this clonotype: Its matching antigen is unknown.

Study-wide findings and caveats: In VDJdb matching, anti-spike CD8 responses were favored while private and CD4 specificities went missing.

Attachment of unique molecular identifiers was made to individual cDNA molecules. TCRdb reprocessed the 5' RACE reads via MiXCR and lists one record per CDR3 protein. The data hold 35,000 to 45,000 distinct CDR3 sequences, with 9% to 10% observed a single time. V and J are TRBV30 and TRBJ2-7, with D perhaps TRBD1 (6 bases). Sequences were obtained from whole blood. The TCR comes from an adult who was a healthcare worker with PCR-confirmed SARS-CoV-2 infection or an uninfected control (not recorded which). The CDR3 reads CAWATPDGGPYEQYF. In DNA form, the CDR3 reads TGTGCCTGGGCCACACCGGATGGGGGCCCCTACGAGCAGTACTTC.